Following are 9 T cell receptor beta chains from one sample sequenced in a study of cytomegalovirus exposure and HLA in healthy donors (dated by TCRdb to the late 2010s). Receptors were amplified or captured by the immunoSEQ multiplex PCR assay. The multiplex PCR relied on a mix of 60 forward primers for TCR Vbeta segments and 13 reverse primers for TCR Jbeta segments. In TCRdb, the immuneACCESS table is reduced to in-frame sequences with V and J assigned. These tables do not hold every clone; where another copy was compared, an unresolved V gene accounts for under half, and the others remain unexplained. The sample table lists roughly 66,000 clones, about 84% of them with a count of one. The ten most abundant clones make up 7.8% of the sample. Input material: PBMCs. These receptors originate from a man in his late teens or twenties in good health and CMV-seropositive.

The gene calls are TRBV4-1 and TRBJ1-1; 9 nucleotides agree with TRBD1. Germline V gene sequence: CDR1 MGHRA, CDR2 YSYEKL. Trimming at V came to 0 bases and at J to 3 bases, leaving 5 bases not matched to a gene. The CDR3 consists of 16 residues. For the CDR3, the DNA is TGCGCCAGCAGCCAAGATATGGGGACAGGGCACACTGAAGCTTTCTTT. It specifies CASSQDMGTGHTEAFF.

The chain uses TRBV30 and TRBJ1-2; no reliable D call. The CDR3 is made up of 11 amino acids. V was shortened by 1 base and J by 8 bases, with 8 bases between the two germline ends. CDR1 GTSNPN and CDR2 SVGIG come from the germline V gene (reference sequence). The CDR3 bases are TGTGCCTGGAGTGACCTCGGGGGCTACACCTTC. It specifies CAWSDLGGYTF.

CDR3 loop: CASEGEIGNEQFF. CDR3 bases: TGTGCCAGCGAGGGGGAAATTGGCAATGAGCAGTTCTTC. The chain recombines TRBV11-2 with TRBJ2-1; TRBD1 is a possible D gene (6 bases). V gave up 8 bases and J gave up 6 bases, with 14 bases separating them. This CDR3 has 13 residues. Germline V CDR1 and CDR2: SGHAT, FQNNGV.

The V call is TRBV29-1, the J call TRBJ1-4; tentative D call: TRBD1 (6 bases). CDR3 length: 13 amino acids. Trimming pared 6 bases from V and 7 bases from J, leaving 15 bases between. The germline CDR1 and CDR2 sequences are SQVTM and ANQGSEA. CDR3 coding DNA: TGCAGCGTCAACTCACAGGGTGGTGAAAAACTGTTTTTT. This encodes CSVNSQGGEKLFF.

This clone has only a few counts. As DNA, the CDR3 is TGTGCCAGCAGCCAAGGGGGGGTACCGGGACAGTCCTACGAGCAGTACTTC. Protein product: CASSQGGVPGQSYEQYF. The chain links TRBV4-2 to TRBJ2-7; perhaps TRBD1 as D (7 bases). The V gene's germline CDR1 is LGHNA and CDR2 YNFKEQ. The length of the CDR3 is 17 residues. V was shortened by 1 base and J by 1 base, with 17 bases between the two germline ends.

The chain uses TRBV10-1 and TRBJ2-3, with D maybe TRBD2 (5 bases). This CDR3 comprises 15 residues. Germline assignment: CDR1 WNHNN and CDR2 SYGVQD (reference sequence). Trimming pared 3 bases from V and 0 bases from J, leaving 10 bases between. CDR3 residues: CASSDGAGSTDTQYF. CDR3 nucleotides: TGCGCCAGCAGTGACGGCGCGGGCAGCACAGATACGCAGTATTTT.

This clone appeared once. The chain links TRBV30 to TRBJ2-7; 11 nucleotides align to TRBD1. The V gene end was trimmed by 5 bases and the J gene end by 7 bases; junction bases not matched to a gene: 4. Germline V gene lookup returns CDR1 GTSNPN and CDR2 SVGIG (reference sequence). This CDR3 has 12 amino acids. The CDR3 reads CAWGTGGMEQYF. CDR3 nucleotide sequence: TGTGCCTGGGGGACAGGGGGGATGGAGCAGTACTTC.

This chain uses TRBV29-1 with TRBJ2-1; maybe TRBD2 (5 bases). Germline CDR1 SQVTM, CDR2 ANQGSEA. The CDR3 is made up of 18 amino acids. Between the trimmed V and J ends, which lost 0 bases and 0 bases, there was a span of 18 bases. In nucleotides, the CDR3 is TGCAGCGTTGAAGATCAAGGACTGAGCGGAGGCTCCTACAATGAGCAGTTCTTC. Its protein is CSVEDQGLSGGSYNEQFF.

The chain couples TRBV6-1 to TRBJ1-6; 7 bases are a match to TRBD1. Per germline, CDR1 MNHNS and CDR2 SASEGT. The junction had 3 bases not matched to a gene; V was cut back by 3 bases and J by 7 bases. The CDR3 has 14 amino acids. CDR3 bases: TGTGCCAGCAGTGATCTGGACAGGAATTCACCCCTCCACTTT. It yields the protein CASSDLDRNSPLHF.